Given below is one T cell receptor beta chain in context. Some clones are missing from TCRdb's copy, which holds only in-frame ones; the method was immunoSEQ multiplex PCR. In the table there are approximately 260,000 clones, roughly 90% of which are singletons. These data are taken from a study of blood T cell repertoires in COVID-19. The length of the CDR3 is 11 residues. V dropped 1 base and J dropped 10 bases, with 6 bases sitting between them. Germline V lookup: CDR1 SGHDN, CDR2 FVKESK. This clonotype was sampled from a woman younger than 45 with acute COVID-19. The V call is TRBV14, the J call TRBJ2-3; D gene uncertain. Sequenced input: PBMCs or T cells enriched from blood (not recorded which). The CDR3 DNA follows: TGTGCCAGCAGCCAAGGGGCTCCGCAGTATTTT. Amino acid sequence: CASSQGAPQYF. Full variable domain (rest looked up from reference TRBV14 and TRBJ2-3): EAGVTQFPSHSVIEKGQTVTLRCDPISGHDNLYWYRRVMGKEIKFLLHFVKESKQDESGMPNNRFLAERTGGTYSTLKVQPAELEDSGVYFCASSQGAPQYFGPGTRLTVL.